The clone carrying this TCR delta chain was detected a few times. Its antigen is not known. Vdelta1+ thymocyte sorts reached between roughly 96% and 99.6% purity. The sample belongs to a study of Vδ1+ human thymocytes. Study outcomes and limitations: TRD repertoires were essentially private, unlike widely shared TRG clonotypes. Despite high sort purity, about 19% of thymic T cell receptor delta sequences were Vdelta2. Thymic TRG and TRD repertoires appeared highly polyclonal, with Gaussian CDR3 length distributions.

The CDR3 is made up of 21 amino acids. V was pared by 1 base and J by 2 bases, with 18 bases of the junction left unmatched. Per germline, CDR1 TSWWSYY and CDR2 QGS. RNA was extracted from the cells and then reverse transcribed. CDR3 amplicons came from multiplex PCR with pooled V-gene forward and constant-region reverse primers. TCRdb reanalyzed the multiplex PCR reads using CATT. The sample lists some 73,000 delta-chain clones; around 35% were seen once. This receptor was obtained from a boy younger than two who had congenital heart surgery. Sequencing was performed on Vdelta1+ gamma-delta thymocytes from the thymus. Subset specified: FACS-sorted CD3+ TCRalphabeta- TCRVdelta1+ TCRVdelta2- thymocytes. The J gene is TRDJ1, the V gene TRDV1; 11 nucleotides align to TRDD3. The CDR3 here is CALGERPPQYWGIRGTDKLIF. CDR3 coding DNA: TGTGCTCTTGGGGAACGGCCTCCCCAGTACTGGGGGATAAGAGGAACCGATAAACTCATCTTT.